A single sample is the source of the 10 T cell receptor beta chains below, sequenced in a study of T-cell memory formation after mild COVID-19. A single record per CDR3 protein comes from TCRdb applying MiXCR to the 5' RACE reads. The sample lists roughly 450,000 distinct CDR3 sequences; 15% to 20% were seen once. The sequenced material came from PBMCs or a T cell subset sorted from them (not recorded which). These receptors were taken from an adult woman who had mild COVID-19 (a few samples of this study predate the infection). Cell type and time point are not known.

This clonotype occurred a few times. The chain uses TRBV7-9 and TRBJ2-3, with TRBD2 as a possible D gene (6 bases). This CDR3 has 14 residues. From germline, CDR1 is SEHNR and CDR2 FQNEAQ (reference sequence). The V end lost 5 bases, the J end lost 3 bases, and 12 bases lay between the germline ends. The CDR3 DNA reads TGTGCCAGCAGCCTCCCGCTAGCGACAGATACGCAGTATTTT. Its protein product is CASSLPLATDTQYF.

This clonotype was seen repeatedly, ten times or more. This chain connects TRBV7-2 to TRBJ2-7, with 7 bases lining up with TRBD2. This CDR3 has 14 amino acids. V lost 3 bases to trimming and J lost 3 bases; unmatched junction nucleotides: 5. Germline V gene lookup returns CDR1 SGHTA and CDR2 FQGNSA. For the CDR3, the DNA is TGTGCCAGCAGCTTTGGGGAGGGAGGCTACGAGCAGTACTTC. Translating it yields CASSFGEGGYEQYF.

This chain's CDR3 is CASSLEVGGGTDTQYF. CDR3 DNA: TGTGCCAGCAGCTTAGAGGTCGGGGGAGGCACAGATACGCAGTATTTT. The rearrangement links TRBV7-2 to TRBJ2-3, with D tentatively TRBD2 (6 bases). The CDR3 consists of 16 residues. With 1 base removed from V and 1 base from J, the gap between germline ends came to 12 bases. CDR1 is SGHTA, CDR2 FQGNSA, per germline.

Only a few counts were recorded for this clonotype. The chain joins TRBV6-5 to TRBJ2-4; possibly TRBD2 for D (7 bases). Per the germline V gene, CDR1 is MNHEY and CDR2 is SVGAGI. V was trimmed by 5 bases and J by 0 bases, leaving 11 bases between them. The CDR3 contains 15 residues. The CDR3 here is CASSGGGVAKNIQYF. The CDR3 DNA reads as TGTGCCAGCAGTGGCGGGGGCGTAGCCAAAAACATTCAGTACTTC.

The chain uses TRBV6-5 and TRBJ2-1; 16 bases line up with TRBD2. This CDR3 comprises 20 residues. J lost 0 bases, V lost 6 bases, and 11 bases had no gene match. The germline V gene has CDR1 MNHEY and CDR2 SVGAGI. The CDR3 loop is CASSLTPGLAGGPSYNEQFF. The CDR3 coding sequence is TGTGCCAGCAGCCTTACTCCGGGACTAGCGGGAGGGCCCTCCTACAATGAGCAGTTCTTC.

The rearrangement links TRBV6-5 to TRBJ1-3; 8 bases match TRBD1. The CDR3 covers 15 residues. CDR1 is MNHEY, CDR2 SVGAGI, per germline. J was trimmed by 5 bases and V by 0 bases; bases with no gene match: 3. Here the CDR3 reads CASSYSSRGRNTIYF. The CDR3 DNA is TGTGCCAGCAGTTACTCTTCCAGGGGGCGAAACACCATATATTTT.

This clonotype was counted a few times. V and J are TRBV20-1 and TRBJ2-7; 9 bases match TRBD1. This CDR3 comprises 14 residues. The germline CDR1 and CDR2 sequences are DFQATT and SNEGSKA (reference sequence). V trimming: 6 bases; J trimming: 6 bases; junction bases outside the gene matches: 12. CDR3 DNA: TGCAGTGCCGTAACTGGGACAGGGTATTTCGAGCAGTACTTC. Translated, it gives CSAVTGTGYFEQYF.

This clonotype was picked up a small number of times. V usage is TRBV7-8 and J usage is TRBJ2-1, with 8 bases that match TRBD2. Germline V CDR1 and CDR2: SGHVS, FQNEAQ. V shed 5 bases, J shed 0 bases, and the junction held 9 bases outside the gene matches. The CDR3 sequence is 17 residues long. This CDR3 is CASSRDPRGGSYNEQFF. Here the CDR3 DNA reads TGTGCCAGCAGCAGGGACCCTCGGGGGGGCTCCTACAATGAGCAGTTCTTC.

This clonotype was counted at least ten times. J is TRBJ1-4 and V is TRBV20-1; the match to TRBD1 covers 7 bases. The CDR3 loop spans 14 amino acids. Germline V lookup: CDR1 DFQATT, CDR2 SNEGSKA (reference sequence). V was clipped by 6 bases and J by 4 bases; unmatched bases: 8. CDR3 sequence reads: CSAPRDSSNEKLFF. CDR3 DNA sequence: TGCAGTGCGCCGAGGGACAGTAGTAATGAAAAACTGTTTTTT.

The CDR3 coding sequence is TGTGCCAGCAGCGTCGGACAGGGTTCCACCGGGGAGCTGTTTTTT. Translation: CASSVGQGSTGELFF. The chain carries TRBV11-2 and TRBJ2-2, with 8 bases lining up with TRBD1. There are 15 residues in the CDR3. V shed 5 bases, J shed 4 bases, and the junction held 6 bases outside the gene matches. Germline-derived CDR1 and CDR2 are SGHAT and FQNNGV.